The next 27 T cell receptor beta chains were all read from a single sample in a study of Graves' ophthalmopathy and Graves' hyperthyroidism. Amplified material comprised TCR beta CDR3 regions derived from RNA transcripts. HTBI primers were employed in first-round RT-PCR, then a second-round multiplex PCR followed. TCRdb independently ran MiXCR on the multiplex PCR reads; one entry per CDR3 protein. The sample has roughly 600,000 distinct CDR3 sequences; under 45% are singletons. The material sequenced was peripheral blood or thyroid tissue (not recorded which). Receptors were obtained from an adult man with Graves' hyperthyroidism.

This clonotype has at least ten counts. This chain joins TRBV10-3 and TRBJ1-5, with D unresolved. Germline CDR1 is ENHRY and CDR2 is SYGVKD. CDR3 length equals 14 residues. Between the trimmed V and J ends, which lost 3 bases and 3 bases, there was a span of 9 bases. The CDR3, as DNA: TGTGCCATCAGTGATCGGGGTGCCAATCAGCCCCAGCATTTT. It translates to CAISDRGANQPQHF.

The CDR3 loop is CAISESGDSTDTQYF. The CDR3 DNA is TGTGCCATCAGTGAGTCGGGGGATAGCACAGATACGCAGTATTTT. V is TRBV10-3 and J is TRBJ2-3; D could derive from TRBD1 or TRBD2 (5 bases each). Germline V gene lookup returns CDR1 ENHRY and CDR2 SYGVKD. The CDR3 extends over 15 amino acids. Deletions cut 0 bases from V and 0 bases from J, with 7 bases between.

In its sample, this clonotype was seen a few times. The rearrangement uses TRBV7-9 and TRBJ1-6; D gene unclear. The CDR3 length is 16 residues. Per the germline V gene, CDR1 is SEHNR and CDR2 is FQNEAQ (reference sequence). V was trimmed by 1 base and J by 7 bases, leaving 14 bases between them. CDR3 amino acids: CASSLGISTANSPLHF. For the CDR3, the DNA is TGTGCCAGCAGCTTAGGTATAAGTACAGCAAATTCACCCCTCCACTTT.

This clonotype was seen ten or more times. The CDR3 region is CASSADSQTNEKLFF. The CDR3 nucleotides read TGTGCCAGCAGCGCAGACAGCCAAACTAATGAAAAACTGTTTTTT. This chain joins TRBV7-2 and TRBJ1-4, with D perhaps TRBD1 (5 bases). V lost 5 bases and J 1 base, leaving 11 bases between the germline ends. Germline V gene data show CDR1 as SGHTA and CDR2 as FQGNSA. The CDR3 is 15 amino acids.

CDR3 sequence: CASRPQQGGETQYF. In nucleotides, the CDR3 is TGTGCCAGCAGACCTCAACAGGGAGGGGAGACCCAGTACTTC. This chain joins TRBV15 and TRBJ2-5; a possible D gene is TRBD2 (7 bases). The ends were cut back, 10 bases at V and 5 bases at J, with 20 bases in the middle. This CDR3 has 14 amino acids. Germline assignment: CDR1 LNHNV and CDR2 YYDKDF (reference sequence).

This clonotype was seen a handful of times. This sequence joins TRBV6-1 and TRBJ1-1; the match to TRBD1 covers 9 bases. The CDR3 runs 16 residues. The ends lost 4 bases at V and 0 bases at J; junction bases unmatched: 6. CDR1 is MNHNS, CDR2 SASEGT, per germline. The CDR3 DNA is TGTGCCAGCAGTGGCAGGACAGGGGACCTGAACACTGAAGCTTTCTTT. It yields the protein CASSGRTGDLNTEAFF.

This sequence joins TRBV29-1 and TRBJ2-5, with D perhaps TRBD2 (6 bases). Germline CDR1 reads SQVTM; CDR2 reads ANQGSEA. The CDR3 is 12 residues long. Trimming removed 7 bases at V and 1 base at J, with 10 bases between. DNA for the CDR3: TGCAGCGGCGGGACGGCCCAAGAGACCCAGTACTTC. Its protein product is CSGGTAQETQYF.

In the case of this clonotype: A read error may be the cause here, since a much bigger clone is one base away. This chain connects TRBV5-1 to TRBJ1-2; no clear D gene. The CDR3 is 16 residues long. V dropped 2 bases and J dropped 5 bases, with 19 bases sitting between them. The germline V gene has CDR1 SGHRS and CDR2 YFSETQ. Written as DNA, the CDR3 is TGCGCCAGCAGCTTCGACGCGGATTCCCTGGGTTATGGCTACACCTTC. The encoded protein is CASSFDADSLGYGYTF.

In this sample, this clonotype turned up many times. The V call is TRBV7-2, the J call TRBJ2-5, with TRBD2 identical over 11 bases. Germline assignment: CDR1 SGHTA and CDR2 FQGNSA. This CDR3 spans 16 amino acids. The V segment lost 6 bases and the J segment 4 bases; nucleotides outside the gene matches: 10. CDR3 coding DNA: TGTGCCAGCAGACAGGATAGCGGGAGGGAGAGAGAGACCCAGTACTTC. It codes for CASRQDSGRERETQYF. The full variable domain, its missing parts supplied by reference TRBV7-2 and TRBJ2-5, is GAGVSQSPSNKVTEKGKDVELRCDPISGHTALYWYRQSLGQGLEFLIYFQGNSAPDKSGLPSDRFSAERTGGSVSTLTIQRTQQEDSAVYLCASRQDSGRERETQYFGPGTRLLVL.

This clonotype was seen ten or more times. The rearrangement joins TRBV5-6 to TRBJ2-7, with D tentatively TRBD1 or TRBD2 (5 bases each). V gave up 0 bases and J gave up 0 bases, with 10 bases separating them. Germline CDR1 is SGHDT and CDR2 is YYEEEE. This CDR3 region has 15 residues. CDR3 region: CASSLDGTSSYEQYF. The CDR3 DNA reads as TGTGCCAGCAGCTTGGATGGGACGAGCTCCTACGAGCAGTACTTC.

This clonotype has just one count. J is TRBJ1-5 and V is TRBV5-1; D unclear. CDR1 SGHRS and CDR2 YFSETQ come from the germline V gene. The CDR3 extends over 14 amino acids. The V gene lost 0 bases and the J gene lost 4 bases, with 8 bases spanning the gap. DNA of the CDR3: TGCGCCAGCAGCTTGGGGTCGGAGAATCAGCCCCAGCATTTT. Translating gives CASSLGSENQPQHF.

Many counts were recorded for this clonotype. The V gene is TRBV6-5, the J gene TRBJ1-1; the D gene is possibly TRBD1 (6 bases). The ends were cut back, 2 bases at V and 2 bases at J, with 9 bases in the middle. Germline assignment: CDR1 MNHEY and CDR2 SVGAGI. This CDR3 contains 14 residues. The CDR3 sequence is CASSYRDTNTEAFF. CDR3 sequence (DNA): TGTGCCAGCAGTTACCGGGACACCAACACTGAAGCTTTCTTT.

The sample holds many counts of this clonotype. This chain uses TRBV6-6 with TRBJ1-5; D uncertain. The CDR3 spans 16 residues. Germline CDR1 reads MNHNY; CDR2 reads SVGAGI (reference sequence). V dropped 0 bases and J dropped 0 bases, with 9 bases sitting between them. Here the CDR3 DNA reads TGTGCCAGCAGTTACTCCTCGACGCTTAGCAATCAGCCCCAGCATTTT. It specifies CASSYSSTLSNQPQHF.

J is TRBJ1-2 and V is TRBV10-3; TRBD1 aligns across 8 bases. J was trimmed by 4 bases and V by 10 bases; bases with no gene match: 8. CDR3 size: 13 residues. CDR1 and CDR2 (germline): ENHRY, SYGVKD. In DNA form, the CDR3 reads TGTGCCACCGGTGGACAGGGTAGCTATGGCTACACCTTC. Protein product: CATGGQGSYGYTF.

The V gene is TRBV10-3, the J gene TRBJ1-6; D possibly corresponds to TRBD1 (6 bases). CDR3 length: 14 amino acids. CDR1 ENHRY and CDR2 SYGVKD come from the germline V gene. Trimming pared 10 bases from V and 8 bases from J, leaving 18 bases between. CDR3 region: CATVQGAGDSPLHF. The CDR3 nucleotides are TGTGCCACTGTACAGGGTGCCGGAGATTCACCCCTCCACTTT.

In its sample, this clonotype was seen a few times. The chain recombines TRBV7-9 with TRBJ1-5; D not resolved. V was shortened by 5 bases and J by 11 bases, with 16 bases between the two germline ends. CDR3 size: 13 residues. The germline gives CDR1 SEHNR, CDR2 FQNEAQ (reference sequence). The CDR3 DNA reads TGTGCCAGCAGCCCCCGACTAGGAGAGACCCAGCATTTT. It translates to CASSPRLGETQHF.

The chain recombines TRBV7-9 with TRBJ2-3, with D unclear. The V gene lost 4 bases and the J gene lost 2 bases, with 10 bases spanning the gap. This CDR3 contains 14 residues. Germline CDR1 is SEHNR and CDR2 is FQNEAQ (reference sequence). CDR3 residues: CASSSTFSTDTQYF. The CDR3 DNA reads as TGTGCCAGCAGCTCCACCTTTTCCACAGATACGCAGTATTTT.

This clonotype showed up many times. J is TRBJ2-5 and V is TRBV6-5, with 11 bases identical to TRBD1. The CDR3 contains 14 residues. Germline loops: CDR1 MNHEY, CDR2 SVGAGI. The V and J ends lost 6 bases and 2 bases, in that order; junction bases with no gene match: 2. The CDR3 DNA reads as TGTGCCAGCAGGGGGACAGGGGGGCAAGAGACCCAGTACTTC. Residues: CASRGTGGQETQYF.

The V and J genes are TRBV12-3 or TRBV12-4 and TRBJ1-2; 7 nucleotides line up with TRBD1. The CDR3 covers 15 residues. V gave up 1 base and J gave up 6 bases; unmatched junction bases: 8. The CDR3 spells CASSLGVPTGHGYTF. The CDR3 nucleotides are TGTGCCAGCAGTTTAGGGGTCCCGACAGGGCATGGCTACACCTTC.

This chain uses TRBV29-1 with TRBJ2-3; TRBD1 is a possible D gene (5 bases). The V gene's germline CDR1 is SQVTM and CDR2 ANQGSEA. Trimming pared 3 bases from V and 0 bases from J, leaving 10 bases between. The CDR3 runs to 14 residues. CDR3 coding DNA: TGCAGCGTTGACAGGGTGGTCAGCACAGATACGCAGTATTTT. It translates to CSVDRVVSTDTQYF.

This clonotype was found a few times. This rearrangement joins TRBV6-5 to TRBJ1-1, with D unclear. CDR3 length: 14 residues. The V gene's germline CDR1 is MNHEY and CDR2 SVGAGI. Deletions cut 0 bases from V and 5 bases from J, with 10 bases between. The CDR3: CASSYSREGTEAFF. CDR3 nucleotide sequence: TGTGCCAGCAGTTACTCGAGGGAGGGTACTGAAGCTTTCTTT.

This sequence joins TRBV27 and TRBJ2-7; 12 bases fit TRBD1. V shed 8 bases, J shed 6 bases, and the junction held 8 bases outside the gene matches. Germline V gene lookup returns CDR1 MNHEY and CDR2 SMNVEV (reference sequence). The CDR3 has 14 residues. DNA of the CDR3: TGTGCCAGCGGATCTTGGGACAGGGGGCTCGAGCAGTACTTC. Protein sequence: CASGSWDRGLEQYF.

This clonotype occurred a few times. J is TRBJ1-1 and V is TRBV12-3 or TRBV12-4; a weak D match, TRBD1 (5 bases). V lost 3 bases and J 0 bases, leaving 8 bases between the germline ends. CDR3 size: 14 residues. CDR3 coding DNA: TGTGCCAGCAGTTTGGGACTCATGAACACTGAAGCTTTCTTT. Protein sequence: CASSLGLMNTEAFF.

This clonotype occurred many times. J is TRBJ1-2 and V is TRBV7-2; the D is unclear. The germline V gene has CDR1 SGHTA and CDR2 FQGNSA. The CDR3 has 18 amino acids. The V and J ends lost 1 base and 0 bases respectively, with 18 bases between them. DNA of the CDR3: TGTGCCAGCAGCTTAGAATTAGCAGCCACTATTTCTAACTATGGCTACACCTTC. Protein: CASSLELAATISNYGYTF.

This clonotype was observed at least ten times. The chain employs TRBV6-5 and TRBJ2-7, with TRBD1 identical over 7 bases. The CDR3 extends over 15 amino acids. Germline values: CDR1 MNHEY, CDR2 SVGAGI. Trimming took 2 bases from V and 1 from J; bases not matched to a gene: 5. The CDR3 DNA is TGTGCCAGCAGTTACAATGGACAGGTATCCTACGAGCAGTACTTC. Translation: CASSYNGQVSYEQYF.

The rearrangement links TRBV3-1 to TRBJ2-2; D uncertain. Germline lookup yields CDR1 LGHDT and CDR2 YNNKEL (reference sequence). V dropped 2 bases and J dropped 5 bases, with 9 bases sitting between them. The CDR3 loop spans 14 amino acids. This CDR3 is CASSQPRYTGELFF. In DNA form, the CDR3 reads TGTGCCAGCAGCCAACCTCGTTATACCGGGGAGCTGTTTTTT.

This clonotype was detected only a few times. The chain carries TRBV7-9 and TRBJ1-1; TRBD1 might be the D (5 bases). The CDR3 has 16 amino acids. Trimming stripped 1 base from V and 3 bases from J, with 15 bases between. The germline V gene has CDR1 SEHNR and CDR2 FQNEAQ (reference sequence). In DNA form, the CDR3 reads TGTGCCAGCAGCTTAGGTACAGGAGAGGGGCACACTGAAGCTTTCTTT. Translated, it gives CASSLGTGEGHTEAFF.